The clone carrying this TCR beta chain has just a few counts. Its target is not known. The data were obtained in a study of cytomegalovirus exposure and HLA in healthy donors. Broader study findings: Confirmation in vitro established that a few CMV-associated chains were specific for CMV antigens. CMV serostatus was the only immune exposure information that was available. Apparent HLA restriction characterized most CMV-associated TCR beta chains in a later analysis. In an earlier analysis, most TCR beta V segments were productive about 87% or about 30% of the time.

13 Jbeta primers and 60 Vbeta primers were used for the PCR. Clones were sequenced by immunoSEQ multiplex PCR, and TCRdb holds only the in-frame ones, with some missing. The sample has approximately 150,000 clones, 70% to 90% seen once. The sequence was obtained from a girl aged 5-17 years in good health and CMV-seropositive. The specimen sequenced was PBMCs.

The CDR3 DNA reads as TGTGCCAGCAGAGGGGACTACTACGAGCAGTACTTC. It yields the protein CASRGDYYEQYF. The chain combines TRBV2 with TRBJ2-7, with 7 positions matching TRBD2. Germline trimming cut 6 bases from V and 3 bases from J; bases unmatched to any gene: 2. The CDR3 spans 12 residues. The germline gives CDR1 SNHLY, CDR2 FYNNEI.